Each of the 20 T cell receptor beta chains below was sequenced from the same sample in a study of T cells in women clearing cervical HPV infection. The protocol was immunoSEQ multiplex PCR, while the TCRdb copy is restricted to in-frame clones and leaves out a portion. This table holds around 44,000 clones. Sequenced sample: blood buffy coat. The receptors derive from a woman between 18 and 70 years old with a cervical HPV16 infection that either progressed to CIN3+ or cleared (not recorded which).

Comment on this clone: Sequencing ends 3 residues short of the CDR3 end; the germline J gene provides the rest. The chain joins TRBV2 to TRBJ2-6, with a possible D match to TRBD1 (6 bases). This CDR3 has 16 amino acids. Germline values: CDR1 SNHLY, CDR2 FYNNEI. Between the trimmed V and J ends, which lost 5 bases and 4 bases, there was a span of 15 bases. Incomplete CDR3 DNA: TGTGCCAGCAGTCCCTTAGGGGGTTCAGGGGCCAACGTC. This codes for CASSPLGGSGANV. The CDR3, in full, reads CASSPLGGSGANVLTF.

Note on this clone: The read terminates 3 residues before the CDR3 end, so the remaining end is supplied by the germline J gene. The rearrangement joins TRBV2 to TRBJ1-5, with TRBD1 as a possible D gene (5 bases). Germline lookup yields CDR1 SNHLY and CDR2 FYNNEI. The CDR3 is 15 amino acids. V lost 3 bases to trimming and J lost 6 bases, with 15 bases between them. The CDR3 DNA, read in part, is TGTGCCAGCAGTGATTTTTTGGAGGGGAGTCAGCCC. Translating gives CASSDFLEGSQP. The full CDR3 protein reads CASSDFLEGSQPQHF.

Concerning this clone itself: The sequenced fragment ends 3 residues before the CDR3 boundary, so the rest is inferred from the germline J gene. This chain joins TRBV4-1 and TRBJ2-3; maybe TRBD1 (5 bases). V dropped 4 bases and J dropped 2 bases, with 10 bases sitting between them. The germline gives CDR1 MGHRA, CDR2 YSYEKL. The CDR3 extends over 14 amino acids. Incomplete CDR3 DNA: TGCGCCAGCAGCCTCCAGGGTTTCACAGATACG. Translated, it gives CASSLQGFTDT. The CDR3 reads in full as CASSLQGFTDTQYF.

As to this clone: The sequence runs out 3 residues before the end of the CDR3; the remainder is reconstructed from the germline J gene. The V and J genes are TRBV29-1 and TRBJ2-7; 7 bases fit TRBD1. CDR1 is SQVTM and CDR2 is ANQGSEA in the germline V gene. The CDR3 covers 14 residues. Unmatched junction bases numbered 8, after V lost 3 bases and J lost 3 bases. CDR3 loop: CSVEGGTDDYEQYF. The DNA read from the CDR3 is TGCAGCGTTGAGGGTGGGACAGATGACTACGAG.

A word on this clone: From the germline J gene comes the end of the CDR3, since the read stops 3 residues before it. The chain couples TRBV11-3 to TRBJ2-1; 10 bases line up with TRBD2. The CDR3 covers 15 residues. V gave up 5 bases and J gave up 8 bases; unmatched junction bases: 9. Per germline, CDR1 SGHNT and CDR2 YENEEA. The CDR3 loop reads CASSPTLAGADEQFF. The covered CDR3 bases are TGTGCCAGCAGCCCTACCCTAGCGGGGGCGGATGAG.

Points on this clone: The CDR3 end lies 3 residues beyond the end of the read and is filled in from the germline J gene. The chain recombines TRBV2 with TRBJ2-1, with 7 bases fitting TRBD2. The CDR3 is made up of 16 amino acids. Germline V CDR1 and CDR2: SNHLY, FYNNEI. V was pared by 6 bases and J by 0 bases, with 8 bases of the junction left unmatched. The CDR3 DNA, read in part, is TGTGCCAGCAGCCCCATCGGGGGGATCTCCTACAATGAG. Amino acids: CASSPIGGISYNE. The whole CDR3 sequence is CASSPIGGISYNEQFF.

In regard to this clone: The CDR3 extends 3 residues past the end of the read, so its final part is completed from the germline J gene. V gene TRBV12-3 or TRBV12-4 combines with J gene TRBJ1-5; perhaps TRBD1 as D (5 bases). Deletions cut 5 bases from V and 1 base from J, with 9 bases between. The CDR3 contains 14 residues. The CDR3 protein is CASSRGGSNQPQHF. The CDR3 DNA, read in part, is TGTGCCAGCAGTCGGGGGGGGAGCAATCAGCCC.

Regarding this clone: The read falls 3 residues short of the CDR3 end, and the missing part is taken from the germline J gene. The V gene is TRBV7-2, the J gene TRBJ1-5; D remains unclear. Germline CDR1 and CDR2: SGHTA and FQGNSA. This CDR3 is 15 amino acids long. Deletions cut 1 base from V and 7 bases from J, with 14 bases between. CDR3 bases read: TGTGCCAGCAGCTTAGGGAGGGTAGGCCACCAGCCC. Amino acid sequence: CASSLGRVGHQP. The full CDR3 sequence reads CASSLGRVGHQPQHF.

With regard to this clone: Sequencing ends 3 residues short of the CDR3 end; the germline J gene provides the rest. The rearrangement joins TRBV20-1 to TRBJ2-3, with 9 bases lining up with TRBD2. The CDR3 covers 14 residues. CDR1 is DFQATT and CDR2 is SNEGSKA in the germline V gene (reference sequence). V was pared by 5 bases and J by 1 base, with 4 bases of the junction left unmatched. The part of the CDR3 DNA that was read is TGCAGTGCTGGGCCTAGCGGGGGCACAGATACG. Amino acids: CSAGPSGGTDT. The entire CDR3 is CSAGPSGGTDTQYF.

Details on this clone: The read ends 3 residues early relative to the CDR3; the germline J gene fills the gap. The chain is built from TRBV19 and TRBJ1-4; 8 nucleotides match TRBD1. From germline, CDR1 is LNHDA and CDR2 SQIVND (reference sequence). CDR3 length equals 14 residues. V lost 5 bases and J lost 8; bases outside the gene matches: 7. The CDR3 DNA, read in part, is TGTGCCAGTAGTGTGACAGGGGTGGCCGAAAAA. It specifies CASSVTGVAEK. The whole CDR3 sequence is CASSVTGVAEKLFF.

In regard to this clone: The sequenced fragment ends 3 residues before the CDR3 boundary, so the rest is inferred from the germline J gene. The rearrangement uses TRBV7-9 and TRBJ1-1; 8 bases are a match to TRBD1. Trimming at V came to 5 bases and at J to 3 bases, leaving 5 bases not matched to a gene. Germline CDR1 and CDR2: SEHNR and FQNEAQ (reference sequence). The CDR3 spans 14 residues. CDR3 loop: CASSLPGGYTEAFF. Incomplete CDR3 DNA: TGTGCCAGCAGCCTGCCAGGGGGCTACACTGAA.

Note on this clone: Read sequence stops 3 residues before the CDR3 end, and the germline J gene provides the missing end. This chain joins TRBV7-3 and TRBJ2-1, with 11 positions matching TRBD2. V shed 4 bases, J shed 4 bases, and the junction held 6 bases outside the gene matches. Looked up from germline, CDR1 is SGHTA and CDR2 is FQGTGA. This CDR3 comprises 16 residues. This CDR3 reads CASSYSTSGSYNEQFF. CDR3 DNA, as far as it was read: TGTGCCAGCAGCTACTCTACTAGCGGGAGTTACAATGAG.

The CDR3 is CASSTTVNSNQPQHF. Partial CDR3 DNA: TGTGCCAGTAGTACGACAGTAAATAGCAATCAGCCC. The V gene is TRBV19, the J gene TRBJ1-5; D possibly corresponds to TRBD1 (5 bases). Read sequence stops 3 residues before the CDR3 end, and the germline J gene provides the missing end. Trimming left V 4 bases short and J 0 bases short, with 10 bases between. CDR1 and CDR2 from the germline V gene are LNHDA and SQIVND (reference sequence). This CDR3 is 15 amino acids long.

Remarks on this clone: The observed sequence ends 3 residues before the CDR3 terminus, with the missing tail filled in from the germline J gene. The V and J genes are TRBV6-2 or TRBV6-3 and TRBJ1-2, with 8 nucleotides matching TRBD1. Germline CDR1 and CDR2: MNHEY and SVGEGT. CDR3 size: 13 residues. Trimming removed 10 bases from V and 4 bases from J; junction bases left unmatched: 8. The CDR3 DNA, read in part, is TGTGCCACCGTGCAGGGGGCCTCCTATGGC. Protein product: CATVQGASYG. The full CDR3 is CATVQGASYGYTF.

To note about this clone: Read coverage stops 3 residues before the CDR3 terminus; the germline J gene supplies the remainder. This chain links TRBV6-1 with TRBJ1-6; a weak D match, TRBD1 (5 bases). The germline V gene encodes CDR1 MNHNS and CDR2 SASEGT. Trimming removed 4 bases from V and 6 bases from J, with 13 bases in between. The CDR3 has 15 amino acids. CDR3: CASSANRQGNSPLHF. CDR3 bases read: TGTGCCAGCAGTGCCAATCGGCAGGGTAATTCACCC.

Points on this clone: The read ends 3 residues shy of where the CDR3 ends; the end is completed using the germline J gene. This chain links TRBV13 with TRBJ2-5; TRBD1 might be the D (6 bases). V was pared by 3 bases and J by 2 bases, with 10 bases between. This CDR3 has 14 amino acids. The germline CDR1 and CDR2 sequences are PRHDT and FYEKMQ (reference sequence). CDR3 in amino acids: CASSFRTVQETQYF. CDR3 DNA (partial): TGTGCCAGCAGCTTCCGGACAGTACAAGAGACC. The whole variable domain, filled in from reference TRBV13 and TRBJ2-5, reads AAGVIQSPRHLIKEKRETATLKCYPIPRHDTVYWYQQGPGQDPQFLISFYEKMQSDKGSIPDRFSAQQFSDYHSELNMSSLELGDSALYFCASSFRTVQETQYFGPGTRLLVL.

On this clone: The CDR3 goes on 3 residues after the read ends, and that part is filled in from the germline J gene. The chain carries TRBV20-1 and TRBJ2-7; TRBD1 is a possible D gene (5 bases). V was clipped by 3 bases and J by 0 bases, with 15 bases between them. The CDR3 has 15 amino acids. The germline V gene encodes CDR1 DFQATT and CDR2 SNEGSKA (reference sequence). Here the CDR3 reads CSARDIEISSYEQYF. CDR3 DNA, as far as it was read: TGCAGTGCTAGGGACATAGAAATAAGCTCCTACGAG.

Details on this clone: The read ends 3 residues shy of where the CDR3 ends; the end is completed using the germline J gene. The chain is built from TRBV4-2 and TRBJ2-3; D is unclear. The CDR3 is made up of 16 amino acids. The V end was cut by 1 base, the J end by 0 bases, with 11 bases between. Germline CDR1 and CDR2: LGHNA and YNFKEQ. The CDR3 DNA, read in part, is TGTGCCAGCAGCCAAGTTGGCGGCAAAAGCACAGATACG. Translating gives CASSQVGGKSTDT. The full CDR3 protein reads CASSQVGGKSTDTQYF.

Worth noting for this clone: The missing CDR3 end, 3 residues past where the read stops, is filled in from the germline J gene. The chain has TRBV11-2 and TRBJ2-3, with D perhaps matching TRBD2 (6 bases). CDR1 and CDR2 (germline): SGHAT, FQNNGV. Trimming shortened V by 7 bases and J by 2 bases, and 10 bases separated the two germline ends. This CDR3 region has 13 residues. The sequenced CDR3 bases are TGTGCCAGCAATCGGGGGATCACAGATACG. This gives the protein CASNRGITDT. In full, the CDR3 is CASNRGITDTQYF.

With regard to this clone: The read terminates 3 residues ahead of where the CDR3 ends, so the germline J gene completes it. The rearrangement uses TRBV7-9 and TRBJ2-7, with D possibly TRBD1 on 6 matching bases. This CDR3 region has 13 residues. Trimming left V 5 bases short and J 1 base short, with 9 bases between. Germline V gene sequence: CDR1 SEHNR, CDR2 FQNEAQ (reference sequence). Partial CDR3 DNA: TGTGCCAGCAGCGAAGGACAGTCCTACGAG. It translates to CASSEGQSYE. The full CDR3 is CASSEGQSYEQYF.